The 13 T cell receptor beta chains below were found in one sample sequenced in a study of OX40 agonist ivuxolimab in advanced cancers. Libraries were prepared by immunoSEQ multiplex PCR; TCRdb keeps only in-frame clonotypes and omits some of them. The table records about 79,000 clones, 92% of them present only once. The sample here was CD4+ or CD8+ T cells sorted from blood, taken in a trial of the OX40 agonist ivuxolimab. Every receptor here comes from an adult with an advanced solid tumor such as melanoma, head and neck, liver or kidney cancer.

The chain links TRBV9 to TRBJ2-1; D perhaps matches TRBD2 (5 bases). V shed 3 bases and J shed 2 bases, with 12 bases lying between them. The germline CDR1 and CDR2 sequences are SGDLS and YYNGEE. This CDR3 has 15 residues. The CDR3 DNA reads TGTGCCAGCAGCGCGGTTAATAGCGCCTACAATGAGCAGTTCTTC. It yields the protein CASSAVNSAYNEQFF.

The chain joins TRBV30 to TRBJ1-1; D is unclear. Trimming removed 5 bases at V and 1 base at J, with 8 bases between. The CDR3 is made up of 12 amino acids. CDR1 and CDR2 from the germline V gene are GTSNPN and SVGIG (reference sequence). The CDR3 protein is CAWFGQNTEAFF. As DNA, the CDR3 is TGTGCCTGGTTCGGGCAGAACACTGAAGCTTTCTTT.

The chain is built from TRBV4-1 and TRBJ2-1; D gene unclear. This CDR3 region has 13 residues. V lost 3 bases and J lost 7, with 10 bases in between. From germline, CDR1 is MGHRA and CDR2 YSYEKL. The CDR3 region is CASSQDHWNEQFF. The CDR3 DNA is TGCGCCAGCAGCCAGGACCATTGGAATGAGCAGTTCTTC.

This sequence joins TRBV12-1 and TRBJ2-7; TRBD2 is taken as the D call from the table, unchecked against the DNA. TRBV12-1 is a pseudogene. This CDR3 is 12 amino acids long. The DNA for the CDR3 is TGTGCCATCACGAGCGGGAGCGACGAGCAGTACTTC. Protein sequence: CAITSGSDEQYF.

This chain links TRBV10-3 with TRBJ2-7, with D possibly matching TRBD1 (6 bases). Germline V gene data show CDR1 as ENHRY and CDR2 as SYGVKD. This CDR3 is 12 amino acids long. The V gene lost 8 bases and the J gene lost 6 bases, with 14 bases spanning the gap. The CDR3 nucleotides are TGTGCCATCGGGGGCTCGCCGGGCGAGCAGTACTTC. This encodes CAIGGSPGEQYF.

The chain employs TRBV29-1 and TRBJ2-1; 11 bases match TRBD2. The CDR3 sequence is 13 residues long. Germline CDR1 and CDR2: SQVTM and ANQGSEA. V was pared by 7 bases and J by 4 bases, with 3 bases of the junction left unmatched. CDR3 in DNA: TGCAGCGCCGGGACTAGCGGTTACAATGAGCAGTTCTTC. Encoded protein: CSAGTSGYNEQFF.

The CDR3 DNA sequence: TGTGCCAGCAGCTACGAACAGGGGCCGTACGAGCAGTACTTC. It yields the protein CASSYEQGPYEQYF. The V gene is TRBV9, the J gene TRBJ2-7; 7 bases match TRBD1. CDR3 size: 14 residues. Germline values: CDR1 SGDLS, CDR2 YYNGEE. Trimming removed 4 bases from V and 4 bases from J; junction bases left unmatched: 8. The variable domain in full, completed from reference TRBV9 and TRBJ2-7, reads DSGVTQTPKHLITATGQRVTLRCSPRSGDLSVYWYQQSLDQGLQFLIQYYNGEERAKGNILERFSAQQFPDLHSELNLSSLELGDSALYFCASSYEQGPYEQYFGPGTRLTVT.

The chain carries TRBV2 and TRBJ2-5; 9 nucleotides agree with TRBD1. The V segment lost 7 bases and the J segment 5 bases; nucleotides outside the gene matches: 5. The CDR3 extends over 13 amino acids. Per germline, CDR1 SNHLY and CDR2 FYNNEI. CDR3 region: CASTDRGPETQYF. The CDR3 bases are TGTGCCAGCACGGACAGGGGCCCCGAGACCCAGTACTTC.

CDR3 sequence (DNA): TGTGCCAGTAGACTGACAGGGGCTAATGAAAAACTGTTTTTT. Translated, it gives CASRLTGANEKLFF. The V gene is TRBV19, the J gene TRBJ1-4; 8 nucleotides agree with TRBD1. The ends lost 6 bases at V and 3 bases at J; junction bases unmatched: 3. Germline loops: CDR1 LNHDA, CDR2 SQIVND (reference sequence). CDR3 length: 14 residues.

CDR3 residues: CASSLGREGANEQFF. The CDR3 DNA reads as TGTGCCAGCAGCTTAGGCCGGGAGGGGGCCAATGAGCAGTTCTTC. V is TRBV7-2 and J is TRBJ2-1, with a tentative D call TRBD2 (8 bases). Germline V gives CDR1 SGHTA, CDR2 FQGNSA. The V end lost 1 base, the J end lost 6 bases, and 13 bases lay between the germline ends. There are 15 residues in the CDR3. The full variable domain, its missing parts supplied by reference TRBV7-2 and TRBJ2-1, is GAGVSQSPSNKVTEKGKDVELRCDPISGHTALYWYRQSLGQGLEFLIYFQGNSAPDKSGLPSDRFSAERTGGSVSTLTIQRTQQEDSAVYLCASSLGREGANEQFFGPGTRLTVL.

On this clone: Its ends do not fully match the called genes, so a read error is possible. The gene calls are TRBV7-7 and TRBJ2-2; D gene ambiguous. The germline V gene has CDR1 SSHAT and CDR2 FNYEAQ (reference sequence). The CDR3 covers 14 residues. The chain's CDR3 is CASSLDSHTGELFF. CDR3 in DNA: TGTGCTAGCAGCTTAGATTCACATACCGGGGAGCTGTTTTTT.

The V and J genes are TRBV7-3 and TRBJ2-3; D possibly corresponds to TRBD2 (6 bases). The V end was cut by 2 bases, the J end by 7 bases, with 10 bases between. The CDR3 has 13 residues. CDR1 is SGHTA and CDR2 is FQGTGA in the germline V gene. The DNA of the CDR3 is TGTGCCAGCAGCTTAGGCCGCGGGAATACGCAGTATTTT. Its translation: CASSLGRGNTQYF.

The chain is built from TRBV7-9 and TRBJ2-3; D is ambiguous. Germline lookup yields CDR1 SEHNR and CDR2 FQNEAQ (reference sequence). This CDR3 region has 13 residues. Trimming removed 1 base from V and 7 bases from J, with 9 bases in between. The CDR3 DNA reads TGTGCCAGCAGCTTAGTACCCACCAATACGCAGTATTTT. Residues: CASSLVPTNTQYF.